These 31 T cell receptor beta chains originate from one sample sequenced in a study of spatial heterogeneity in lung cancer. TCRdb analysed the 5' RACE reads with MiXCR anew, one entry per CDR3 protein. The sample carries about 120,000 distinct CDR3 sequences, 12% recorded once. Time point noted: blood at routine non-recurrence follow-up after resection. Unsorted samples of tumor, nontumor lung or frozen PBMC had their whole RNA sequenced. This sample comprised PBMCs, obtained at follow-up. These receptors all stem from a male donor with early-stage non-small cell lung cancer.

This clonotype was recorded at least ten times. The rearrangement links TRBV18 to TRBJ2-1; D perhaps matches TRBD2 (6 bases). CDR1 is KGHSH and CDR2 is LQKENI in the germline V gene. This CDR3 has 15 residues. Trimming shortened V by 5 bases and J by 2 bases, and 13 bases separated the two germline ends. The CDR3 bases are TGTGCCAGCTCAACCGGGACTGTGACCTACAATGAGCAGTTCTTC. As protein: CASSTGTVTYNEQFF.

The V and J genes are TRBV6-1 and TRBJ2-7; 7 nucleotides agree with TRBD2. Germline loops: CDR1 MNHNS, CDR2 SASEGT. The CDR3 totals 14 residues. V lost 7 bases to trimming and J lost 0 bases; unmatched junction nucleotides: 6. As DNA, the CDR3 is TGTGCCAGCACGGCGGGGGTGAACTCCTACGAGCAGTACTTC. Protein product: CASTAGVNSYEQYF.

This clonotype was seen ten or more times. The chain carries TRBV27 and TRBJ2-1; TRBD2 aligns across 9 bases. The CDR3 is 18 amino acids. Germline CDR1 is MNHEY and CDR2 is SMNVEV (reference sequence). The J segment lost 0 bases and the V segment lost 7 bases, leaving 13 bases of the junction unmatched. CDR3 nucleotide sequence: TGTGCCAGCACCGGGTCTAGCGGGGTTCGGAGCTCCTACAATGAGCAGTTCTTC. It is translated as CASTGSSGVRSSYNEQFF.

The chain is built from TRBV5-6 and TRBJ1-1; 7 bases are a match to TRBD1. CDR1 is SGHDT, CDR2 YYEEEE, per germline. J lost 0 bases, V lost 5 bases, and 10 bases had no gene match. This CDR3 region has 16 residues. Here the CDR3 DNA reads TGTGCCAGCAGGAAAAACAGGGGCGGGGTGAACACTGAAGCTTTCTTT. Its protein is CASRKNRGGVNTEAFF.

The table lists this clonotype with many counts. The chain combines TRBV2 with TRBJ1-6; perhaps TRBD1 as D (6 bases). Germline V gene lookup returns CDR1 SNHLY and CDR2 FYNNEI. The V end was cut by 7 bases, the J end by 9 bases, with 13 bases between. This CDR3 contains 13 residues. CDR3 coding DNA: TGTGCCAGCACGGTCAGGGGTGGTTCACCCCTCCACTTT. Protein: CASTVRGGSPLHF.

The rearrangement joins TRBV20-1 to TRBJ1-4; 7 bases line up with TRBD1. Germline CDR1 is DFQATT and CDR2 is SNEGSKA (reference sequence). The CDR3 sequence is 14 residues long. The V gene end was trimmed by 5 bases and the J gene end by 10 bases; junction bases not matched to a gene: 13. CDR3 sequence (DNA): TGCAGTGCTCCCGACAGGGTTGATAACAGAAAACTGTTTTTT. This codes for CSAPDRVDNRKLFF.

V usage is TRBV5-1 and J usage is TRBJ1-1; no clear D. Trimming took 4 bases from V and 3 from J, leaving 10 bases between them. The CDR3 is 13 amino acids. Germline V gene lookup returns CDR1 SGHRS and CDR2 YFSETQ. The CDR3 loop reads CASSPTGDTEAFF. CDR3 coding DNA: TGCGCCAGCAGCCCCACCGGGGACACTGAAGCTTTCTTT.

In this sample, this clonotype turned up many times. The chain has TRBV29-1 and TRBJ2-5; TRBD1 agrees at 8 bases. CDR1 and CDR2 (germline): SQVTM, ANQGSEA. The CDR3 has 12 residues. The trim removed 6 bases at V and 4 bases at J, leaving 4 bases unmatched. This chain's CDR3 is CSVATGVETQYF. The CDR3 nucleotides are TGCAGCGTCGCGACAGGGGTAGAGACCCAGTACTTC.

The CDR3 reads CATRTAPAYEQYF. The CDR3 region has the DNA TGTGCCACCCGGACAGCGCCCGCCTACGAGCAGTACTTC. The rearrangement joins TRBV10-3 to TRBJ2-7, with D perhaps TRBD1 (6 bases). Germline CDR1 is ENHRY and CDR2 is SYGVKD. V dropped 10 bases and J dropped 2 bases, with 15 bases sitting between them. This CDR3 has 13 amino acids.

The genes are TRBV25-1 and TRBJ2-7, with D unclear. V lost 7 bases and J 7 bases, leaving 11 bases between the germline ends. The CDR3 loop spans 11 amino acids. Germline V gene sequence: CDR1 MGHDK, CDR2 SYGVNS. The CDR3 nucleotides read TGTGCCAGCACCCGATCTGGGGAGCAGTACTTC. Amino acid sequence: CASTRSGEQYF.

This chain links TRBV6-2 or TRBV6-3 with TRBJ1-5; TRBD1 matches 7 bases. CDR3 size: 20 residues. CDR1 MNHEY and CDR2 SVGEGT come from the germline V gene. After removal of 2 bases from V and 0 bases from J, the junction contained 16 bases not matched to a gene. The CDR3 region has the DNA TGTGCCAGCAGTTACGATATATCCCGTGCCGGGACAGCTAGCAATCAGCCCCAGCATTTT. Its translation: CASSYDISRAGTASNQPQHF.

V gene TRBV24-1 combines with J gene TRBJ2-6; D might be TRBD1 (6 bases). This CDR3 is 17 amino acids long. Deletions cut 3 bases from V and 0 bases from J, with 11 bases between. CDR1 and CDR2 (germline): KGHDR, SFDVKD. In DNA, the CDR3 is TGTGCCACCAGTGATCCGCAGGGGCACTCTGGGGCCAACGTCCTGACTTTC. This gives the protein CATSDPQGHSGANVLTF.

This chain connects TRBV28 to TRBJ2-2, with 12 bases fitting TRBD1. With 4 bases clipped from V and 1 base from J, the junction kept 13 bases outside the gene matches. This CDR3 spans 20 amino acids. From germline, CDR1 is MDHEN and CDR2 SYDVKM. The CDR3 nucleotides are TGTGCCAGCAGTTCCCAAGCCGGGACAGGGGGCTTTTTGAACACCGGGGAGCTGTTTTTT. The encoded protein is CASSSQAGTGGFLNTGELFF.

This clonotype was counted ten times or more. The chain combines TRBV5-8 with TRBJ1-4; D may be TRBD1 (6 bases). This CDR3 comprises 14 residues. Germline loops: CDR1 SGHTS, CDR2 YDEGEE. The ends were cut back, 4 bases at V and 8 bases at J, with 15 bases in the middle. In DNA, the CDR3 is TGTGCCAGCAGCGGAACACCAGGGGCCGAAAAACTGTTTTTT. This gives the protein CASSGTPGAEKLFF.

This clonotype was seen many times. The chain links TRBV20-1 to TRBJ2-7, with 10 positions matching TRBD1. CDR1 DFQATT and CDR2 SNEGSKA come from the germline V gene (reference sequence). CDR3 length equals 13 residues. Trimming removed 6 bases from V and 4 bases from J; junction bases left unmatched: 6. CDR3 coding DNA: TGCAGTGCCAGGGACAGGGGAATTTACGAGCAGTACTTC. It yields the protein CSARDRGIYEQYF.

This chain joins TRBV6-6 and TRBJ2-7; D gene uncertain. Germline loops: CDR1 MNHNY, CDR2 SVGAGI (reference sequence). The ends were cut back, 2 bases at V and 4 bases at J, with 12 bases in the middle. The CDR3 runs 14 residues. CDR3 sequence (DNA): TGTGCCAGCAGTTACCCACAGAAAGCATACGAGCAGTACTTC. Translation gives CASSYPQKAYEQYF.

This clonotype was detected only a few times. V and J are TRBV28 and TRBJ1-6; D gene unclear. The germline gives CDR1 MDHEN, CDR2 SYDVKM. The CDR3 extends over 17 amino acids. The V and J ends lost 5 bases and 6 bases respectively, with 20 bases between them. The CDR3 region has the DNA TGTGCCAGCAGTACCTTGCGGGATTCGTGGTTTAATTCACCCCTCCACTTT. Translated, it gives CASSTLRDSWFNSPLHF. The full variable domain, in which reference TRBV28 and TRBJ1-6 provide the parts outside the CDR3, is DVKVTQSSRYLVKRTGEKVFLECVQDMDHENMFWYRQDPGLGLRLIYFSYDVKMKEKGDIPEGYSVSREKKERFSLILESASTNQTSMYLCASSTLRDSWFNSPLHFGNGTRLTVT.

This clonotype was found many times. The chain employs TRBV28 and TRBJ2-2; D is undetermined. Germline V gives CDR1 MDHEN, CDR2 SYDVKM. The V end was cut by 4 bases, the J end by 6 bases, with 12 bases between. The CDR3 has 14 residues. This CDR3 is CASSSARFAGELFF. DNA of the CDR3: TGTGCCAGCAGTTCGGCTCGGTTCGCCGGGGAGCTGTTTTTT.

The rearrangement uses TRBV6-5 and TRBJ1-2, with D perhaps TRBD1 (6 bases). Germline CDR1 MNHEY, CDR2 SVGAGI. The CDR3 runs 16 residues. V lost 2 bases and J 0 bases, leaving 13 bases between the germline ends. Here the CDR3 reads CASSYMPGGSNYGYTF. The CDR3 DNA is TGTGCCAGCAGTTACATGCCGGGGGGCTCTAACTATGGCTACACCTTC.

This clonotype has a handful of counts. The V call is TRBV30, the J call TRBJ2-6; D is perhaps TRBD2 (5 bases). Trimming cost V 0 bases and J 3 bases, with 15 bases left between them. CDR1 and CDR2 (germline): GTSNPN, SVGIG (reference sequence). The CDR3 spans 17 residues. The CDR3 DNA follows: TGTGCCTGGAGTGTACAACACTTAGGAGGTGGGGCCAACGTCCTGACTTTC. Its translation: CAWSVQHLGGGANVLTF.

This clonotype was observed a handful of times. This chain connects TRBV27 to TRBJ2-5; D is ambiguous. The germline gives CDR1 MNHEY, CDR2 SMNVEV (reference sequence). Between the trimmed V and J ends, which lost 6 bases and 2 bases, there was a span of 13 bases. The CDR3 extends over 14 amino acids. This CDR3 is CASSPLKGQETQYF. In nucleotides, the CDR3 is TGTGCCAGCAGCCCTCTAAAAGGGCAAGAGACCCAGTACTTC.

This clonotype has a count of ten or more. The chain carries TRBV7-2 and TRBJ2-1; D is perhaps TRBD1 (5 bases). CDR1 is SGHTA, CDR2 FQGNSA, per germline. The CDR3 has 15 amino acids. V lost 5 bases and J lost 6, with 17 bases in between. The CDR3 DNA follows: TGTGCCAGCAGCCCTACATGGGGCCGGATCAATGAGCAGTTCTTC. Protein product: CASSPTWGRINEQFF.

The sample holds a few counts of this clonotype. The rearrangement joins TRBV30 to TRBJ1-5; D gene ambiguous. This CDR3 is 12 amino acids long. V dropped 0 bases and J dropped 7 bases, with 7 bases sitting between them. Germline CDR1 is GTSNPN and CDR2 is SVGIG (reference sequence). The CDR3 region is CAWSVFGQPQHF. The CDR3 DNA sequence: TGTGCCTGGAGTGTATTTGGACAGCCCCAGCATTTT.

The chain is built from TRBV7-8 and TRBJ1-5, with D perhaps matching TRBD1 (5 bases). Germline V gene lookup returns CDR1 SGHVS and CDR2 FQNEAQ. CDR3 length equals 13 residues. The V end was cut by 11 bases, the J end by 0 bases, with 11 bases between. The CDR3 DNA is TGTGCCTCCGGGGACGGTAGCAATCAGCCCCAGCATTTT. This translates into CASGDGSNQPQHF.

There are many counts of this clonotype. This sequence joins TRBV5-1 and TRBJ2-7; TRBD1 might be the D (5 bases). CDR3 size: 14 residues. Between the trimmed V and J ends, which lost 0 bases and 6 bases, there was a span of 13 bases. CDR1 is SGHRS, CDR2 YFSETQ, per germline. The CDR3 region is CASSLDRQPREQYF. The CDR3 DNA reads as TGCGCCAGCAGCTTGGACCGACAGCCCCGCGAGCAGTACTTC.

The V call is TRBV4-2, the J call TRBJ1-4; perhaps TRBD1 as D (5 bases). V lost 4 bases to trimming and J lost 8 bases, with 17 bases between them. The V gene's germline CDR1 is LGHNA and CDR2 YNFKEQ. CDR3 length equals 15 residues. CDR3 coding DNA: TGTGCCAGCAGCCCCTCCGGGACTGAAAGCGAAAAACTGTTTTTT. It yields the protein CASSPSGTESEKLFF.

This clonotype was seen only a few times. The genes are TRBV28 and TRBJ2-3, with 9 bases lining up with TRBD2. The ends lost 2 bases at V and 0 bases at J; junction bases unmatched: 3. From germline, CDR1 is MDHEN and CDR2 SYDVKM. The CDR3 is 16 amino acids. DNA for the CDR3: TGTGCCAGCAGTTTAAGGCGGGGGGGTAGCACAGATACGCAGTATTTT. As protein: CASSLRRGGSTDTQYF.

This clonotype was seen repeatedly, ten times or more. This sequence joins TRBV9 and TRBJ2-2; 7 nucleotides match TRBD2. Germline V gene sequence: CDR1 SGDLS, CDR2 YYNGEE. The CDR3 covers 15 residues. The ends lost 0 bases at V and 9 bases at J; junction bases unmatched: 8. The CDR3 is CASSVEAGPRWELFF. As DNA, the CDR3 is TGTGCCAGCAGCGTAGAAGCGGGGCCGAGATGGGAGCTGTTTTTT.

This clonotype was seen a few times. The gene calls are TRBV10-3 and TRBJ1-1; the D gene is possibly TRBD1 (5 bases). Germline values: CDR1 ENHRY, CDR2 SYGVKD. CDR3 length equals 13 residues. The V end lost 10 bases, the J end lost 0 bases, and 12 bases lay between the germline ends. The CDR3 protein is CATKGQMNTEAFF. Written as DNA, the CDR3 is TGTGCCACAAAGGGGCAGATGAACACTGAAGCTTTCTTT.

The table lists this clonotype with many counts. J is TRBJ1-2 and V is TRBV29-1; D is undetermined. From germline, CDR1 is SQVTM and CDR2 ANQGSEA. The ends were cut back, 2 bases at V and 2 bases at J, with 9 bases in the middle. This CDR3 has 13 amino acids. CDR3 loop: CSVERGRNYGYTF. CDR3 in DNA: TGCAGCGTTGAAAGAGGGCGAAACTATGGCTACACCTTC. Full variable domain (rest looked up from reference TRBV29-1 and TRBJ1-2): SAVISQKPSRDICQRGTSLTIQCQVDSQVTMMFWYRQQPGQSLTLIATANQGSEATYESGFVIDKFPISRPNLTFSTLTVSNMSPEDSSIYLCSVERGRNYGYTFGSGTRLTVV.

This clonotype showed up many times. The J gene is TRBJ2-1, the V gene TRBV10-3; 7 nucleotides match TRBD2. This CDR3 has 15 residues. J gave up 8 bases and V 2 bases, and 9 bases lay outside the gene matches. Per the germline V gene, CDR1 is ENHRY and CDR2 is SYGVKD. CDR3 region: CAISEGGGLGDEQFF. The DNA for the CDR3 is TGTGCCATCAGTGAGGGCGGGGGACTCGGAGATGAGCAGTTCTTC.